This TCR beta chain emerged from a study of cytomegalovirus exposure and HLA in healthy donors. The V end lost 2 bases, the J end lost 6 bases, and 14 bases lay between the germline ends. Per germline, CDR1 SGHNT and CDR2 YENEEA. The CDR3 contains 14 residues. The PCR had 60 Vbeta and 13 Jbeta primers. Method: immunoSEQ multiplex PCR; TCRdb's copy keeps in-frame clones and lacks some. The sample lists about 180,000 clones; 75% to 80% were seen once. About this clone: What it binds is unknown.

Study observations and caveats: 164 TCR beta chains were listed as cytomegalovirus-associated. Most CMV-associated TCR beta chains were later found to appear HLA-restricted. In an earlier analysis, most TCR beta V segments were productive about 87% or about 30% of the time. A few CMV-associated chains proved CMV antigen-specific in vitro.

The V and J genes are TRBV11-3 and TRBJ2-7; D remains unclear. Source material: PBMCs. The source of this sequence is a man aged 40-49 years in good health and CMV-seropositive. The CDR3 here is CASSLRLPDGEQYF. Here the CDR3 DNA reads TGTGCCAGCAGCTTACGACTGCCCGATGGCGAGCAGTACTTC.